This entry features one TCR beta chain sequence. This specimen belongs to a study of blood T cell repertoires in COVID-19. Germline V gene sequence: CDR1 SGHTA, CDR2 FQGTGA. The CDR3 runs to 18 residues. The V and J ends lost 3 bases and 0 bases respectively, with 18 bases between them. Sequencing was performed with immunoSEQ multiplex PCR; in TCRdb, only in-frame clones are kept and a portion is missing. The sample holds some 370,000 clones, roughly four fifths seen once. Specimen: PBMCs or T cells enriched from blood (not recorded which). This receptor was identified in a woman aged 45 to 65 who had recovered from COVID-19. J is TRBJ1-5 and V is TRBV7-3, with D maybe TRBD1 (6 bases). This CDR3 reads CASSFGQRKTYSNQPQHF. In DNA, the CDR3 is TGTGCCAGCAGCTTTGGACAGCGCAAAACCTATAGCAATCAGCCCCAGCATTTT.